These 26 T cell receptor beta chains came from one sample sequenced in a study of blood T cell repertoires in COVID-19. Sequencing used immunoSEQ multiplex PCR; TCRdb keeps in-frame clones, though not all of them. The sample holds 150,000 to 200,000 clones, about 86% seen once. Sequenced input: peripheral blood. The receptors derive from a man in his late teens or twenties with acute or convalescent COVID-19.

This chain joins TRBV5-6 and TRBJ2-3; D gene unclear. V shed 1 base and J shed 6 bases, with 9 bases lying between them. This CDR3 contains 13 residues. The V gene's germline CDR1 is SGHDT and CDR2 YYEEEE. The CDR3 DNA is TGTGCCAGCAGCTTGTTTTTCTCTGATACGCAGTATTTT. Translation: CASSLFFSDTQYF.

The V call is TRBV2, the J call TRBJ1-2, with TRBD1 matching 7 bases. The CDR3 contains 12 residues. The germline CDR1 and CDR2 sequences are SNHLY and FYNNEI. The V segment lost 7 bases and the J segment 4 bases; nucleotides outside the gene matches: 3. The CDR3 reads CASIRDSYGYTF. Here the CDR3 DNA reads TGTGCCAGCATTCGGGACAGCTATGGCTACACCTTC.

This sequence joins TRBV24-1 and TRBJ1-5; D is ambiguous. V shed 2 bases and J shed 2 bases, with 9 bases lying between them. From germline, CDR1 is KGHDR and CDR2 SFDVKD. The CDR3 is 15 residues long. This chain's CDR3 is CATSDSGNRNQPQHF. The CDR3 DNA sequence: TGTGCCACCAGTGATTCCGGGAATCGCAATCAGCCCCAGCATTTT.

The chain combines TRBV6-6 with TRBJ2-1; D possibly corresponds to TRBD2 (5 bases). CDR3 length: 16 amino acids. Germline CDR1 reads MNHNY; CDR2 reads SVGAGI (reference sequence). V lost 0 bases, J lost 3 bases, and 12 bases lay in between. The CDR3 bases are TGTGCCAGCAGTTACTCGTCACTAGGCATCTACAATGAGCAGTTCTTC. This sequence encodes CASSYSSLGIYNEQFF.

The chain combines TRBV5-1 with TRBJ2-5; no clear D gene. Trimming pared 0 bases from V and 4 bases from J, leaving 10 bases between. The germline V gene has CDR1 SGHRS and CDR2 YFSETQ. This CDR3 contains 14 residues. CDR3 sequence: CASSLDGTGETQYF. The CDR3 nucleotides read TGCGCCAGCAGCTTGGACGGCACGGGAGAGACCCAGTACTTC.

The rearrangement joins TRBV9 to TRBJ2-5; 12 positions agree with TRBD1. Losses at the gene ends were 4 bases for V and 4 bases for J; bases not matched to a gene: 11. Germline CDR1 reads SGDLS; CDR2 reads YYNGEE. This CDR3 has 17 residues. The CDR3 region is CASSQTPGQGAGETQYF. Here the CDR3 DNA reads TGTGCCAGCAGCCAAACACCGGGACAGGGGGCGGGAGAGACCCAGTACTTC.

This clone was seen a few times. This sequence joins TRBV28 and TRBJ1-4; D not certain. Trimming left V 6 bases short and J 4 bases short, with 12 bases between. Per the germline V gene, CDR1 is MDHEN and CDR2 is SYDVKM. This CDR3 has 14 amino acids. For the CDR3, the DNA is TGTGCCAGCAGCTCAGGTTCTCTTAATGAAAAACTGTTTTTT. Its protein is CASSSGSLNEKLFF.

The J gene is TRBJ1-4, the V gene TRBV18; TRBD1 is a possible D gene (5 bases). The V end was cut by 4 bases, the J end by 1 base, with 13 bases between. Germline CDR1 and CDR2: KGHSH and LQKENI. CDR3 size: 16 residues. As DNA, the CDR3 is TGTGCCAGCTCACAAGGGACTGCCAAAACTAATGAAAAACTGTTTTTT. Translation gives CASSQGTAKTNEKLFF.

Written as DNA, the CDR3 is TGTGCCAGCAGCCCCCGGGACAGGGCGGGCACTGAAGCTTTCTTT. Translating it yields CASSPRDRAGTEAFF. The chain has TRBV3-1 (or the pseudogene TRBV3-2) and TRBJ1-1; TRBD1 matches 9 bases. The CDR3 is 15 amino acids. Germline-derived CDR1 and CDR2 are LGHDT and YNNKEL (reference sequence). The V segment lost 4 bases and the J segment 4 bases; nucleotides outside the gene matches: 7.

The genes are TRBV5-1 and TRBJ1-2; perhaps TRBD1 as D (5 bases). The V end lost 7 bases, the J end lost 3 bases, and 13 bases lay between the germline ends. The CDR3 has 13 amino acids. CDR1 and CDR2 (germline): SGHRS, YFSETQ. The chain's CDR3 is CASAPQGYYGYTF. The CDR3 coding sequence is TGCGCCAGCGCACCGCAGGGCTACTATGGCTACACCTTC.

The chain joins TRBV6-5 to TRBJ2-7; TRBD1 aligns across 10 bases. The CDR3 has 15 residues. V lost 6 bases and J lost 4; bases outside the gene matches: 9. Germline CDR1 MNHEY, CDR2 SVGAGI. The CDR3 reads CASRDDRGRRYEQYF. CDR3 DNA: TGTGCCAGCAGGGATGACAGGGGGCGCCGATACGAGCAGTACTTC.

This clone was detected a few times. V is TRBV7-3 and J is TRBJ1-1; D is undetermined. The CDR3 length is 14 residues. Looked up from germline, CDR1 is SGHTA and CDR2 is FQGTGA. Trimming removed 2 bases from V and 1 base from J, with 8 bases in between. Here the CDR3 DNA reads TGTGCCAGCAGCTTAGGGCGTGGGAACACTGAAGCTTTCTTT. Its translation: CASSLGRGNTEAFF.

V gene TRBV4-2 combines with J gene TRBJ1-1, with 8 nucleotides matching TRBD1. Germline trimming cut 2 bases from V and 1 base from J; bases unmatched to any gene: 9. This CDR3 region has 17 residues. Germline V gene lookup returns CDR1 LGHNA and CDR2 YNFKEQ. In nucleotides, the CDR3 is TGTGCCAGCAGCCAAATTCTCAGGGGGCGCCGGAACACTGAAGCTTTCTTT. It encodes CASSQILRGRRNTEAFF.

The chain links TRBV11-2 to TRBJ2-5; the D gene is possibly TRBD1 (6 bases). Germline assignment: CDR1 SGHAT and CDR2 FQNNGV. There are 13 residues in the CDR3. Trimming left V 1 base short and J 5 bases short, with 8 bases between. The CDR3 sequence: CASSLGGLETQYF. The CDR3 bases are TGTGCCAGCAGCTTAGGGGGGCTGGAGACCCAGTACTTC.

The chain uses TRBV7-8 and TRBJ1-2; TRBD1 is a possible D gene (6 bases). This CDR3 is built from 13 residues. V gave up 5 bases and J gave up 6 bases, with 13 bases separating them. Per the germline V gene, CDR1 is SGHVS and CDR2 is FQNEAQ. CDR3 nucleotides: TGTGCCAGCAGCACTAGACAGGTCAATGGCTACACCTTC. It translates to CASSTRQVNGYTF.

This clone was recorded only once. This sample also contains other DNA sequences that code for the same CDR3. The chain links TRBV11-3 to TRBJ2-1; 12 positions agree with TRBD2. V shed 5 bases, J shed 4 bases, and the junction held 0 bases outside the gene matches. This CDR3 is 14 amino acids long. The germline gives CDR1 SGHNT, CDR2 YENEEA. The CDR3 here is CASSLAGGYNEQFF. CDR3 nucleotides: TGTGCCAGCAGCCTAGCGGGGGGGTACAATGAGCAGTTCTTC.

The chain has TRBV10-1 and TRBJ2-3, with D possibly being TRBD1 (6 bases). The germline CDR1 and CDR2 sequences are WNHNN and SYGVQD (reference sequence). V was pared by 0 bases and J by 5 bases, with 18 bases between. The CDR3 is made up of 17 amino acids. CDR3 nucleotide sequence: TGCGCCAGCAGTGAGTCGGGGTTAGGCAGGGGTGAAGATACGCAGTATTTT. This gives the protein CASSESGLGRGEDTQYF.

This chain connects TRBV5-1 to TRBJ1-2; 9 bases align to TRBD1. From germline, CDR1 is SGHRS and CDR2 YFSETQ. Trimming took 2 bases from V and 5 from J; bases not matched to a gene: 13. The CDR3 runs to 17 residues. CDR3 nucleotides: TGCGCCAGCAGCTTCAGTGCGCGGCCACAGGGGGCATATGGCTACACCTTC. This codes for CASSFSARPQGAYGYTF.

This chain uses TRBV30 with TRBJ2-1, with 8 bases identical to TRBD1. The V and J ends lost 3 bases and 4 bases, in that order; junction bases with no gene match: 8. This CDR3 region has 15 residues. CDR1 GTSNPN and CDR2 SVGIG come from the germline V gene (reference sequence). CDR3 in amino acids: CAWSGDRGLYNEQFF. The CDR3 region has the DNA TGTGCCTGGAGCGGAGACAGGGGACTTTACAATGAGCAGTTCTTC.

The chain recombines TRBV4-2 with TRBJ1-4, with TRBD1 matching over 8 bases. From germline, CDR1 is LGHNA and CDR2 YNFKEQ. V shed 4 bases, J shed 8 bases, and the junction held 18 bases outside the gene matches. The CDR3 length is 18 residues. The CDR3 nucleotides read TGTGCCAGCAGCCGCAACCCCGCCCAAAGACAGGGGCGGGAAAAACTGTTTTTT. It yields the protein CASSRNPAQRQGREKLFF.

The gene calls are TRBV7-9 and TRBJ2-1; TRBD1 might be the D (6 bases). Trimming cost V 4 bases and J 2 bases, with 12 bases left between them. CDR1 is SEHNR and CDR2 is FQNEAQ in the germline V gene (reference sequence). The CDR3 loop spans 15 amino acids. The chain's CDR3 is CASSSTGTPYNEQFF. CDR3 nucleotide sequence: TGTGCCAGCAGCTCTACCGGGACACCCTACAATGAGCAGTTCTTC.

The rearrangement joins TRBV6-5 to TRBJ1-2; D unclear. The V gene's germline CDR1 is MNHEY and CDR2 SVGAGI. CDR3 size: 15 residues. V was trimmed by 7 bases and J by 1 base, leaving 16 bases between them. CDR3 loop: CASTPVNSYNYGYTF. The CDR3 nucleotides are TGTGCCAGCACCCCGGTAAACAGCTATAACTATGGCTACACCTTC.

V is TRBV5-1 and J is TRBJ2-3; 9 bases line up with TRBD2. The CDR3 runs to 16 residues. The germline V gene has CDR1 SGHRS and CDR2 YFSETQ. The V gene end was trimmed by 4 bases and the J gene end by 5 bases; junction bases not matched to a gene: 11. The CDR3 sequence: CASSNQAGGPGDTQYF. The CDR3 nucleotides read TGCGCCAGCAGCAATCAAGCGGGGGGCCCCGGAGATACGCAGTATTTT.

The table lists this clone with a count of one. The chain is built from TRBV7-6 and TRBJ2-7; TRBD1 might be the D (6 bases). V was shortened by 1 base and J by 3 bases, with 7 bases between the two germline ends. Looked up from germline, CDR1 is SGHVS and CDR2 is FNYEAQ. This CDR3 region has 13 residues. As DNA, the CDR3 is TGTGCCAGCAGCTTAGGACAGGACTACGAGCAGTACTTC. Translating gives CASSLGQDYEQYF. Supplemented by reference TRBV7-6 and TRBJ2-7, the full variable domain reads GAGVSQSPRYKVTKRGQDVALRCDPISGHVSLYWYRQALGQGPEFLTYFNYEAQQDKSGLPNDRFSAERPEGSISTLTIQRTEQRDSAMYRCASSLGQDYEQYFGPGTRLTVT.

The V call is TRBV12-3 or TRBV12-4, the J call TRBJ1-1; D is ambiguous. The V end lost 7 bases, the J end lost 0 bases, and 6 bases lay between the germline ends. This CDR3 has 12 amino acids. CDR3 sequence reads: CASTLLNTEAFF. Written as DNA, the CDR3 is TGTGCCAGCACCCTATTGAACACTGAAGCTTTCTTT.

The chain combines TRBV27 with TRBJ1-2; no definite D call. V was cut by 4 bases and J by 0 bases, with 9 bases left in between. Germline values: CDR1 MNHEY, CDR2 SMNVEV (reference sequence). The CDR3 has 14 amino acids. The CDR3 here is CASSSTGSNYGYTF. Written as DNA, the CDR3 is TGTGCCAGCAGTTCTACCGGGTCTAACTATGGCTACACCTTC.